This TCR beta chain derives from a study of long-term antiretroviral therapy in people with HIV. Study-wide points: Repertoire composition at all time points was dominated by clones that had expanded before ART. Subsequent to ART, diversity was augmented yet persisted below that of transplant donor controls.

Survey-level resolution applied to immunoSEQ assay v3.0. Sequencing was directed toward 40,000-50,000 T-cell genomes in each sample. Libraries were prepared by immunoSEQ multiplex PCR; TCRdb keeps only in-frame clonotypes and omits some of them. The sample shows about 25,000 clones, 85% to 90% of them seen only once. For this clone: What it binds is not known.

The V gene lost 2 bases and the J gene lost 5 bases, with 15 bases spanning the gap. Germline V gene data show CDR1 as SQVTM and CDR2 as ANQGSEA. CDR3 length: 14 amino acids. Donors needed at least one pre-ART PBMC sample plus at least two post-ART samples. This specimen consisted of unsorted PBMCs, obtained 1.9 years after starting antiretroviral therapy. V gene TRBV29-1 combines with J gene TRBJ1-1; D not certain. This TCR was recovered from a woman aged 25-40 years with HIV. The CDR3 nucleotides read TGCAGCGTTGAATTGTACGGGGTAGGAACTGAAGCTTTCTTT. Encoded protein: CSVELYGVGTEAFF.